This entry describes one T cell receptor (beta chain). The antigen is undetermined. The sample is drawn from a study of cytomegalovirus exposure and HLA in healthy donors. Study context: In terms of ancestry, the Caucasian-associated cluster contained 75% to 90% of the approximately 400 genotyped donors. General study findings and limits: Several of the most significant clusters appeared, in a later analysis, to be linked to common viral pathogens.

The CDR3 extends over 13 amino acids. The germline V gene encodes CDR1 SGHNT and CDR2 YYREEE (reference sequence). Deletions cut 4 bases from V and 7 bases from J, with 12 bases between. Vbeta (60) and Jbeta (13) primers were used in the PCR. Original handling: As a later analysis found, there were approximately 80 million unique TCR beta chains, of which roughly 11 million were shared. Measured with immunoSEQ multiplex PCR; TCRdb has only the in-frame clones, and not every one. V and J calls and clone size come straight from that table; D and trimming were deduced from the DNA. There are under 150,000 clones in the sample; 82% occur only once, and about 2.3% lies in the top ten.

Sequencing input: PBMCs. The source is a male donor in good health and CMV-seronegative. This rearrangement joins TRBV5-4 to TRBJ1-5; D call uncertain. CDR3 amino acids: CASSPLPNQPQHF. CDR3 bases: TGTGCCAGCAGCCCCCTCCCTAACCAGCCCCAGCATTTT.